Included here is one T cell receptor beta chain sequence, with context. It lacks a known antigen. Per-nucleotide qualities are absent, and no much larger clonotype sits a single base away. Collaborating institutions collected whole blood in K2EDTA tubes following their own protocols. For TCRbeta analysis, collaborators shipped samples as frozen whole blood, isolated PBMCs, or DNA extracted from either of those sample types. The germline V gene specifies SGHRS as CDR1 and YFSETQ as CDR2. Its CDR3 holds 16 amino acids, cysteine through phenylalanine. The entry retains the CDR3 DNA only, 48 bases that are in frame from base 1. The V end gives up 3 bases and the J end 3 bases, leaving 11 bases in the junction not matched to a gene. The sample is drawn from a study of blood T cell repertoires in COVID-19 (dated by TCRdb to about 2020). The study in broad terms: Samples from collaborators originated in the United States, Italy and Spain and spanned both the acute and convalescent phases of COVID-19. Where available, HLA class I and class II types were obtained from metadata supplied by the sample provider rather than from assay-based typing. Sample metadata almost always included a de-identified subject ID, COVID-19 status, age in years and sex. The samples were drawn from two sources: the first 160 participants of the ongoing ImmuneRACE study, and fewer than 1,500 subjects contributed by 6 global collaborators. The material from the prospective study consisted of cDNA or gDNA derived from T cells, B-cell-depleted T cells, or PBMCs. Subjects who had been exposed to COVID-19, were actively infected with it, or had recovered from it provided the deeply sampled blood TCRbeta repertoires that made up the dataset. A freely available public database, intended as a resource for researchers studying the immune response to SARS-CoV-2, is where the repertoires were released.

TCRbeta CDR3 regions were amplified from genomic DNA using the immunoSEQ Assay, a bias-controlled multiplex PCR. Turning to the authors' computational methods: The number of nucleated cells in each sample was estimated by amplification of reference gene primers within the assay. To quantify the absolute abundance of each unique TCRbeta CDR3 rearrangement, sequence reads were collapsed and filtered. For each sample, productive Simpson clonality was calculated as the square root of Simpson's diversity index across productive rearrangements. TCRdb stores this immuneACCESS table with in-frame sequences only. Part of the clones is absent; in the studies checked, under half of the shortfall reflects unresolved V genes, and no reason is known for the rest. The D gene and trimming were derived from the DNA, and the V and J assignments and clone size from that table. The sample profile shows a few hundred thousand clones; around 84% of them were found once. Of the sample, 3.4% is held by the ten largest clones.

General conclusions and limits of the study: The quantity of clinical and demographic metadata differed by source and by participant and was supplied without curation.

This sequence uses TRBV5-1 and TRBJ2-7; TRBD1 lines up with 8 middle nucleotides. This TCR came from a woman under 30 with acute or convalescent COVID-19. Sample: peripheral blood. The sequenced DNA is TGCGCCAGCAGCTCGGGTCCGGGACAGGCAATCTACGAGCAGTACTTC. Protein translation: CASSSGPGQAIYEQYF.